This record covers a single TCR beta chain. Repertoires were sampled repeatedly during chemoradiotherapy. Profiled with immunoSEQ multiplex PCR; TCRdb holds only in-frame clones, not every one. The table shows thousands of clones, with more than 75% occurring only once. This sample is part of a study of chemoradiotherapy in HPV16-positive cancers. The CDR3 runs 13 residues. CDR1 is MNHEY, CDR2 SMNVEV, per germline (reference sequence). With 8 bases removed from V and 10 bases from J, the gap between germline ends came to 18 bases. Sample acquisition took place from a patient who underwent chemoradiotherapy. The V gene is TRBV27, the J gene TRBJ2-4; D assignment may be TRBD1 or TRBD2 (6 bases each). The clonotype originates from a human donor with HPV-associated anogenital cancer. The CDR3 coding sequence is TGTGCCAGCGGGCTAGGGGGAGGCCAGATTCAGTACTTC. Protein: CASGLGGGQIQYF.